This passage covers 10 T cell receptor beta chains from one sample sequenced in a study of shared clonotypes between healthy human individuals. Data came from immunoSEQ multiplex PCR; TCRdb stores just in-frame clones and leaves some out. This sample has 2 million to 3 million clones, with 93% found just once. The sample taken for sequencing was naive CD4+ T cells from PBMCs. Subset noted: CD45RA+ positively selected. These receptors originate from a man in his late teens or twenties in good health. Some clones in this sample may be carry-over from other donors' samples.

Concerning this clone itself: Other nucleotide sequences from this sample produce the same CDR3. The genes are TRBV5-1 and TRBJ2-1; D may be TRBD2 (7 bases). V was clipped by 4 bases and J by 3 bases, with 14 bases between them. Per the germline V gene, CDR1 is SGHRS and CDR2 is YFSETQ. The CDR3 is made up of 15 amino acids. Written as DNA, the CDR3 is TGCGCCAGCAGCCGGGGGCTAGCGGACTACAATGAGCAGTTCTTC. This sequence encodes CASSRGLADYNEQFF.

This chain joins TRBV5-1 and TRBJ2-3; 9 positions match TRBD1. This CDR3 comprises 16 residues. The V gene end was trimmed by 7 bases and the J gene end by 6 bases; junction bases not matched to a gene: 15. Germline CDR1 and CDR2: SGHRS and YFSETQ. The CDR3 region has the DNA TGCGCCAGCGCGAATGGACAGGGGTTTCGGGTGGATACGCAGTATTTT. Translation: CASANGQGFRVDTQYF.

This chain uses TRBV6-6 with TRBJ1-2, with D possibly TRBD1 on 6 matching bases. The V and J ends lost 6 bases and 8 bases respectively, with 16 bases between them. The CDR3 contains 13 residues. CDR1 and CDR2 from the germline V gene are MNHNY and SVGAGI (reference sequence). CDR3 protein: CASSIAGAGGYTF. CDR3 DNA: TGTGCCAGCAGCATCGCAGGGGCCGGGGGCTACACCTTC.

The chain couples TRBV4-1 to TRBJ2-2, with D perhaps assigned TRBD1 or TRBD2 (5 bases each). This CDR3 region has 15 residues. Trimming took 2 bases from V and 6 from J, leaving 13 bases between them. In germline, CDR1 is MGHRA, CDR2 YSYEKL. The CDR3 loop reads CASSQPRRGPGELFF. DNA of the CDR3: TGCGCCAGCAGCCAACCTCGACGGGGCCCCGGGGAGCTGTTTTTT.

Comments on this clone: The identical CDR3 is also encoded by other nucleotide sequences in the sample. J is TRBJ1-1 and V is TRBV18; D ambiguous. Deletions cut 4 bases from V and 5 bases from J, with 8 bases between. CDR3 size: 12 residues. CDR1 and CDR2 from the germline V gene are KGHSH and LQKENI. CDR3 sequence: CASSLRVTEAFF. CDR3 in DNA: TGTGCCAGCTCACTAAGGGTTACTGAAGCTTTCTTT.

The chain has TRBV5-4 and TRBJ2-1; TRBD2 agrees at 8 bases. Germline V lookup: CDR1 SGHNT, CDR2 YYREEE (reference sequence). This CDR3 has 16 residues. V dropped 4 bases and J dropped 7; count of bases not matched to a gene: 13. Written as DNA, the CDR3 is TGTGCCAGCAGCAACATGCCGGGACTAGGCGAGAATGAGCAGTTCTTC. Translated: CASSNMPGLGENEQFF.

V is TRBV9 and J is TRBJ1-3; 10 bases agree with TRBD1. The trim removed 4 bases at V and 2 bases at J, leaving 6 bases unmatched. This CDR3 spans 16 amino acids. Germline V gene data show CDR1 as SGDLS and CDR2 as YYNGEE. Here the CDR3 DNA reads TGTGCCAGCAGCTCCCAAGACAGGGGGCCTGGAAACACCATATATTTT. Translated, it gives CASSSQDRGPGNTIYF.

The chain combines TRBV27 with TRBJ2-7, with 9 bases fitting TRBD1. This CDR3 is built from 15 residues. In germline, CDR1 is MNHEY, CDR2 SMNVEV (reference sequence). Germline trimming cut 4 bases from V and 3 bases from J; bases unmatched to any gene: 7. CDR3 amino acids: CASSSRGTGNYEQYF. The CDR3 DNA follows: TGTGCCAGCAGTTCCCGCGGGACAGGGAACTACGAGCAGTACTTC.

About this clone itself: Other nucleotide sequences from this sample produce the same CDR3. The CDR3 bases are TGTGCCAGCAGTTTATCGCGAAACACCGGGGAGCTGTTTTTT. Translation: CASSLSRNTGELFF. This chain uses TRBV28 with TRBJ2-2; D gene uncertain. V was clipped by 1 base and J by 2 bases, with 5 bases between them. Germline V CDR1 and CDR2: MDHEN, SYDVKM. This CDR3 is 14 amino acids long.

CDR3 amino acids: CASSLRLAGNLLTYEQYF. CDR3 bases: TGCGCCAGCAGCTTGCGTCTCGCAGGGAATTTACTGACCTACGAGCAGTACTTC. The chain combines TRBV5-1 with TRBJ2-7; TRBD1 is a possible D gene (5 bases). CDR1 is SGHRS and CDR2 is YFSETQ in the germline V gene. This CDR3 spans 18 amino acids. Trimming took 1 base from V and 2 from J, leaving 22 bases between them.